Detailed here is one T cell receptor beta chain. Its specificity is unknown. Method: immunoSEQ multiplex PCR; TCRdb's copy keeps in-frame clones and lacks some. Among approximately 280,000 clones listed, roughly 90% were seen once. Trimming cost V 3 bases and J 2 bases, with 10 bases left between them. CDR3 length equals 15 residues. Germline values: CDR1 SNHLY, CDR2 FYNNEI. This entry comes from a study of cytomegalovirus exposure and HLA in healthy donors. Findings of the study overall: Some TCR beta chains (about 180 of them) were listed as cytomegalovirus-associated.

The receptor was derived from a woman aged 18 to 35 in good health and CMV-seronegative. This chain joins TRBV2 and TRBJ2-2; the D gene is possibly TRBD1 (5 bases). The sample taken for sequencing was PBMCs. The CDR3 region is CASSDDRTNTGELFF. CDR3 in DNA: TGTGCCAGCAGTGATGATCGGACAAACACCGGGGAGCTGTTTTTT.